Sequencing of this T cell receptor (beta chain) was carried out in a study of T cells after yellow fever vaccination. Study-wide background: Preparation of the low-cell-number fractions used SMART-Seq v4 Ultra Low Input. Study results and caveats: Though it reached lower strength, the secondary response hit its peak faster, day 5 versus 15. Detected again after the booster were most primary-vaccination clones, at about 96% CD4 and 70% to 90% CD8.

TCRdb re-analysed the 5' RACE reads in MiXCR, keeping a single row per CDR3 protein. The sample includes under 500,000 distinct CDR3 sequences, approximately 18% seen only once; the top ten take 18%. A word on this clonotype: Its target is unknown.

The sample here was PBMCs, taken before the yellow fever booster vaccination. The sequence derives from a man between 18 and 35 years old who received the YFV17D yellow fever vaccine.

CDR3 in amino acids: CATRYRASTDTQYF. The CDR3 DNA sequence: TGTGCCACCAGGTACAGGGCTAGCACAGATACGCAGTATTTT. The V and J genes are TRBV24-1 and TRBJ2-3; D is perhaps TRBD1 (6 bases). Germline lookup yields CDR1 KGHDR and CDR2 SFDVKD. V was pared by 7 bases and J by 0 bases, with 10 bases between. The CDR3 has 14 residues.